These 31 T cell receptor beta chains share one sample of origin, sequenced in a study of OX40 agonist ivuxolimab in advanced cancers. Library construction relied on the immunoSEQ multiplex PCR assay. As stored in TCRdb, this immuneACCESS dataset retains in-frame rearrangements with V and J assigned. A fraction of the clones does not appear; measured against another copy, unresolved V genes explain less than half of the discrepancy, and the remainder lacks a known reason. Here the sample has about 69,000 clones; around 90% occur a single time. Roughly 10% of the sample is held by the ten biggest clonotypes. The source material was CD4+ or CD8+ T cells sorted from blood, sampled in a trial of the OX40 agonist ivuxolimab. Receptors were obtained from an adult with an advanced solid tumor such as melanoma, head and neck, liver or kidney cancer.

The genes are TRBV5-1 and TRBJ2-7; no reliable D call. The CDR3 covers 15 residues. Trimming took off 0 bases at V and 2 bases at J, with 12 bases between the two ends. Germline lookup yields CDR1 SGHRS and CDR2 YFSETQ. CDR3 sequence: CASSLAAGITYEQYF. CDR3 in DNA: TGCGCCAGCAGCTTGGCGGCCGGAATCACCTACGAGCAGTACTTC. Together with reference TRBV5-1 and TRBJ2-7, the CDR3 gives the full variable domain: KAGVTQTPRYLIKTRGQQVTLSCSPISGHRSVSWYQQTPGQGLQFLFEYFSETQRNKGNFPGRFSGRQFSNSRSEMNVSTLELGDSALYLCASSLAAGITYEQYFGPGTRLTVT.

This chain's CDR3 is CASSIGTSGRDTQYF. DNA of the CDR3: TGTGCCAGCAGCATAGGGACTAGCGGGAGAGATACGCAGTATTTT. V usage is TRBV11-2 and J usage is TRBJ2-3; TRBD2 aligns across 14 bases. The CDR3 contains 15 residues. CDR1 is SGHAT and CDR2 is FQNNGV in the germline V gene. The V gene end was trimmed by 5 bases and the J gene end by 5 bases; junction bases not matched to a gene: 3. Supplemented by reference TRBV11-2 and TRBJ2-3, the full variable domain reads EAGVAQSPRYKIIEKRQSVAFWCNPISGHATLYWYQQILGQGPKLLIQFQNNGVVDDSQLPKDRFSAERLKGVDSTLKIQPAKLEDSAVYLCASSIGTSGRDTQYFGPGTRLTVL.

V and J are TRBV6-6 and TRBJ2-7, with 9 bases aligning to TRBD1. V dropped 6 bases and J dropped 7; count of bases not matched to a gene: 13. From germline, CDR1 is MNHNY and CDR2 SVGAGI (reference sequence). CDR3 length: 15 residues. CDR3 sequence reads: CASSPPDRGRREQYF. CDR3 DNA sequence: TGTGCCAGCAGCCCACCTGACAGGGGGAGGAGGGAGCAGTACTTC.

V is TRBV7-2 and J is TRBJ2-3; the match to TRBD1 covers 7 bases. J gave up 6 bases and V 3 bases, and 6 bases lay outside the gene matches. The CDR3 has 14 residues. CDR1 is SGHTA and CDR2 is FQGNSA in the germline V gene. CDR3 sequence reads: CASSFSQGTDTQYF. The CDR3 coding sequence is TGTGCCAGCAGCTTTTCACAGGGGACCGATACGCAGTATTTT.

This clone was seen more than once but under ten times. The gene calls are TRBV7-2 and TRBJ2-1; 10 positions match TRBD2. The CDR3 contains 19 residues. Germline assignment: CDR1 SGHTA and CDR2 FQGNSA. V lost 4 bases to trimming and J lost 0 bases; unmatched junction nucleotides: 12. The chain's CDR3 is CASSSLISSGGSSYNEQFF. The CDR3 coding sequence is TGTGCCAGCAGCTCGCTAATTTCTAGCGGGGGTAGCTCCTACAATGAGCAGTTCTTC.

This rearrangement joins TRBV5-4 to TRBJ2-1; tentatively, D is TRBD2 (5 bases). V lost 0 bases, J lost 0 bases, and 7 bases lay in between. The CDR3 spans 15 residues. Germline V gene data show CDR1 as SGHNT and CDR2 as YYREEE (reference sequence). The CDR3 nucleotides are TGTGCCAGCAGCTTGGGAGGGAGCTCCTACAATGAGCAGTTCTTC. It translates to CASSLGGSSYNEQFF. Looking up the rest from reference TRBV5-4 and TRBJ2-1 gives the full variable domain: ETGVTQSPTHLIKTRGQQVTLRCSSQSGHNTVSWYQQALGQGPQFIFQYYREEENGRGNFPPRFSGLQFPNYSSELNVNALELDDSALYLCASSLGGSSYNEQFFGPGTRLTVL.

This clone has only one observation. The gene calls are TRBV7-2 and TRBJ2-5, with D perhaps matching TRBD2 (6 bases). With 5 bases removed from V and 5 bases from J, the gap between germline ends came to 15 bases. The CDR3 covers 14 residues. The germline CDR1 and CDR2 sequences are SGHTA and FQGNSA. CDR3 DNA: TGTGCCAGCAGCGTCGGGGGACTGCTGGAGACCCAGTACTTC. Translation gives CASSVGGLLETQYF.

The V and J genes are TRBV7-6 and TRBJ2-7; 10 bases are a match to TRBD1. Germline loops: CDR1 SGHVS, CDR2 FNYEAQ. The CDR3 is 15 amino acids. Trimming cost V 4 bases and J 3 bases; bases outside gene matches: 6. The CDR3 reads CASSSAWDRGYEQYF. DNA for the CDR3: TGTGCCAGCAGCTCGGCGTGGGACAGGGGCTACGAGCAGTACTTC.

The chain has TRBV6-1 and TRBJ1-1; D is perhaps TRBD1 (5 bases). Germline loops: CDR1 MNHNS, CDR2 SASEGT. V was shortened by 1 base and J by 3 bases, with 18 bases between the two germline ends. This CDR3 has 17 residues. In DNA, the CDR3 is TGTGCCAGCAGTGAAGGGGTAGGGGTCGATAGAGACACTGAAGCTTTCTTT. Translating gives CASSEGVGVDRDTEAFF.

This chain joins TRBV27 and TRBJ2-3; D is ambiguous. Germline V CDR1 and CDR2: MNHEY, SMNVEV (reference sequence). CDR3 length: 14 amino acids. The V end was cut by 2 bases, the J end by 13 bases, with 19 bases between. The chain's CDR3 is CASSLGFAREREYF. The CDR3 DNA reads as TGTGCCAGCAGTTTAGGTTTTGCCAGAGAAAGGGAGTATTTT.

This rearrangement joins TRBV19 to TRBJ2-2, with 7 bases identical to TRBD1. CDR1 and CDR2 (germline): LNHDA, SQIVND (reference sequence). V lost 6 bases to trimming and J lost 6 bases; unmatched junction nucleotides: 10. The CDR3 sequence is 15 residues long. CDR3 DNA: TGTGCCAGTAGCGCCGACAGGGCGGTCCCCGGGGAGCTGTTTTTT. Its protein is CASSADRAVPGELFF.

The V and J genes are TRBV7-8 and TRBJ1-3; no definite D call. The germline V gene encodes CDR1 SGHVS and CDR2 FQNEAQ. CDR3 length: 14 amino acids. The ends were cut back, 1 base at V and 5 bases at J, with 9 bases in the middle. The CDR3 region has the DNA TGTGCCAGCAGCTTAGAACAGACCAGAAACACCATATATTTT. Translation gives CASSLEQTRNTIYF.

The chain employs TRBV19 and TRBJ1-5; 7 nucleotides align to TRBD1. Germline trimming cut 7 bases from V and 8 bases from J; bases unmatched to any gene: 14. This CDR3 region has 15 residues. Germline V CDR1 and CDR2: LNHDA, SQIVND (reference sequence). In DNA form, the CDR3 reads TGTGCCAGTAAGGAGGATCCGACAGGGTTCAAGCCCCAGCATTTT. This gives the protein CASKEDPTGFKPQHF.

This CDR3 is CASGKPGGGEKLFF. In nucleotides, the CDR3 is TGTGCCAGCGGCAAACCCGGGGGCGGTGAAAAACTGTTTTTT. The chain carries TRBV28 and TRBJ1-4; tentative D call: TRBD1 (6 bases). Germline V gives CDR1 MDHEN, CDR2 SYDVKM. The ends were cut back, 8 bases at V and 7 bases at J, with 17 bases in the middle. This CDR3 has 14 amino acids.

This clone was detected once. The chain is built from TRBV7-9 and TRBJ2-7; 7 nucleotides agree with TRBD2. The CDR3 loop spans 14 amino acids. V lost 3 bases to trimming and J lost 3 bases; unmatched junction nucleotides: 5. CDR1 and CDR2 from the germline V gene are SEHNR and FQNEAQ (reference sequence). The CDR3 coding sequence is TGTGCCAGCAGCTTCACGGGCGGGAGCTACGAGCAGTACTTC. Its protein is CASSFTGGSYEQYF.

The V gene is TRBV5-8, the J gene TRBJ2-7, with D hard to call. This CDR3 comprises 14 residues. The ends were cut back, 0 bases at V and 7 bases at J, with 14 bases in the middle. From germline, CDR1 is SGHTS and CDR2 YDEGEE. In nucleotides, the CDR3 is TGTGCCAGCAGCTTGGCACGGCCAGCCTGGGAGCAGTACTTC. This codes for CASSLARPAWEQYF.

The chain uses TRBV28 and TRBJ1-1; perhaps TRBD1 as D (6 bases). Trimming took off 8 bases at V and 9 bases at J, with 16 bases between the two ends. The germline CDR1 and CDR2 sequences are MDHEN and SYDVKM. The length of the CDR3 is 12 residues. In DNA, the CDR3 is TGTGCCAGCCTAACGACCGGGACAAAAGCTTTCTTT. As protein: CASLTTGTKAFF.

J is TRBJ2-7 and V is TRBV11-2; D gene ambiguous. The germline V gene encodes CDR1 SGHAT and CDR2 FQNNGV. Trimming removed 5 bases from V and 4 bases from J, with 12 bases in between. The CDR3 runs 13 residues. The CDR3 reads CASSPRSRYEQYF. For the CDR3, the DNA is TGTGCCAGCAGCCCAAGGTCCCGATACGAGCAGTACTTC.

This clone was recorded a few times. The genes are TRBV29-1 and TRBJ2-5; the match to TRBD2 covers 7 bases. The trim removed 6 bases at V and 5 bases at J, leaving 9 bases unmatched. Per germline, CDR1 SQVTM and CDR2 ANQGSEA. This CDR3 has 13 amino acids. CDR3 DNA sequence: TGCAGCGTCAGCGGGGCCGGTCCGGAGACCCAGTACTTC. Its translation: CSVSGAGPETQYF.

The chain is built from TRBV5-1 and TRBJ2-5; 7 bases agree with TRBD2. The germline V gene encodes CDR1 SGHRS and CDR2 YFSETQ. V lost 7 bases, J lost 5 bases, and 11 bases stayed unmatched. The CDR3 extends over 14 amino acids. The CDR3 loop reads CASQRAGPGETQYF. Here the CDR3 DNA reads TGCGCCAGCCAGAGAGCGGGACCGGGGGAGACCCAGTACTTC.

The rearrangement links TRBV28 to TRBJ2-1; 14 nucleotides line up with TRBD2. Germline V lookup: CDR1 MDHEN, CDR2 SYDVKM. V was pared by 6 bases and J by 1 base, with 14 bases of the junction left unmatched. This CDR3 is 20 amino acids long. CDR3 nucleotide sequence: TGTGCCAGCAGCTTGTCCCGACTAGCGGGAGGGGAGTTTTCCTACAATGAGCAGTTCTTC. As protein: CASSLSRLAGGEFSYNEQFF.

This rearrangement joins TRBV10-3 to TRBJ1-4, with D unresolved. V was clipped by 2 bases and J by 11 bases, with 18 bases between them. This CDR3 contains 15 residues. Germline V gene sequence: CDR1 ENHRY, CDR2 SYGVKD. The CDR3 is CAISESGGGSGKLFF. CDR3 nucleotide sequence: TGTGCCATCAGTGAGAGCGGTGGTGGATCCGGCAAACTGTTTTTT.

The chain employs TRBV27 and TRBJ1-1, with D perhaps TRBD1 (5 bases). Per germline, CDR1 MNHEY and CDR2 SMNVEV (reference sequence). The CDR3 is made up of 15 amino acids. Trimming pared 3 bases from V and 0 bases from J, leaving 11 bases between. The CDR3 protein is CASSFYRGMNTEAFF. In DNA, the CDR3 is TGTGCCAGCAGTTTTTATAGGGGAATGAACACTGAAGCTTTCTTT.

This clone came up once. The rearrangement links TRBV28 to TRBJ2-7; D ambiguous. The V and J ends lost 2 bases and 2 bases respectively, with 7 bases between them. This CDR3 region has 13 residues. Germline lookup yields CDR1 MDHEN and CDR2 SYDVKM. CDR3 DNA: TGTGCCAGCAGTTTAGTTCAGCCCTACGAGCAGTACTTC. Amino acids: CASSLVQPYEQYF.

V gene TRBV28 combines with J gene TRBJ1-1; D unresolved. This CDR3 has 14 residues. V was shortened by 3 bases and J by 4 bases, with 12 bases between the two germline ends. Per the germline V gene, CDR1 is MDHEN and CDR2 is SYDVKM. The CDR3 nucleotides read TGTGCCAGCAGTTTGATGGCGGTAGGCACTGAAGCTTTCTTT. The encoded protein is CASSLMAVGTEAFF.

CDR3 nucleotide sequence: TGTGCCAGCAGTTCCCTCCCGGGACTAGGGAACACCGGGGAGCTGTTTTTT. Its translation is CASSSLPGLGNTGELFF. The chain carries TRBV27 and TRBJ2-2, with TRBD2 identical over 8 bases. This CDR3 is built from 17 residues. Germline assignment: CDR1 MNHEY and CDR2 SMNVEV (reference sequence). V dropped 4 bases and J dropped 1; count of bases not matched to a gene: 8.

This sequence joins TRBV28 and TRBJ1-5; D is uncertain. The germline CDR1 and CDR2 sequences are MDHEN and SYDVKM. V was pared by 3 bases and J by 4 bases, with 7 bases between. This CDR3 has 13 amino acids. This CDR3 is CASSFRANQPQHF. The CDR3, as DNA: TGTGCCAGCAGTTTTAGAGCTAATCAGCCCCAGCATTTT.

The V and J genes are TRBV18 and TRBJ2-2; 14 positions agree with TRBD2. Trimming removed 2 bases from V and 6 bases from J; junction bases left unmatched: 2. Germline values: CDR1 KGHSH, CDR2 LQKENI. The CDR3 extends over 16 amino acids. CDR3 sequence reads: CASSPGTSGRSGELFF. In DNA form, the CDR3 reads TGTGCCAGCTCACCAGGGACTAGCGGGAGATCCGGGGAGCTGTTTTTT.

V gene TRBV19 combines with J gene TRBJ2-5, with a possible D match to TRBD1 (6 bases). Trimming took off 3 bases at V and 0 bases at J, with 20 bases between the two ends. CDR1 is LNHDA, CDR2 SQIVND, per germline (reference sequence). The CDR3 extends over 18 amino acids. DNA of the CDR3: TGTGCCAGTAGTATGTTATATGGAGCTGGGACAAACCAAGAGACCCAGTACTTC. Its translation: CASSMLYGAGTNQETQYF.

J is TRBJ2-5 and V is TRBV10-1; TRBD2 matches at 9 bases. CDR3 length equals 15 residues. CDR1 and CDR2 (germline): WNHNN, SYGVQD (reference sequence). Unmatched junction bases numbered 6, after V lost 5 bases and J lost 2 bases. The CDR3 DNA reads as TGCGCCAGCAGTCCTCTAGCGGGGCTACAAGAGACCCAGTACTTC. Residues: CASSPLAGLQETQYF.

This chain joins TRBV28 and TRBJ2-1, with no clear D. Germline V CDR1 and CDR2: MDHEN, SYDVKM. The CDR3 totals 12 residues. Trimming stripped 5 bases from V and 9 bases from J, with 11 bases between. CDR3 in DNA: TGTGCCAGCAGTCTATCAACTATTGAGCAGTTCTTC. It is translated as CASSLSTIEQFF.